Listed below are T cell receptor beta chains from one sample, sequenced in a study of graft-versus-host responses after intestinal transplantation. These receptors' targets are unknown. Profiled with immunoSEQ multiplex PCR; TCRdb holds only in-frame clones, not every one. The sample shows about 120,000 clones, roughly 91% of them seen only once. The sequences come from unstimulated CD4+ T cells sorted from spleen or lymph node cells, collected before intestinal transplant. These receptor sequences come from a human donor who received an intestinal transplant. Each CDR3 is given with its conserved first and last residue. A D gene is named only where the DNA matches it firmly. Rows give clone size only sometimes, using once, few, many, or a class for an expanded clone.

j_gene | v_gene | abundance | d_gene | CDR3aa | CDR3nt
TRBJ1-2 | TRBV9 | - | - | CASSVDVGYGYTF | TGTGCCAGCAGCGTAGATGTGGGCTATGGCTACACCTTC
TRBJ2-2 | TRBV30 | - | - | CAWIERHLGGRGNTGELFF | TGTGCCTGGATCGAACGTCACCTGGGGGGCCGGGGTAACACCGGGGAGCTGTTTTTT
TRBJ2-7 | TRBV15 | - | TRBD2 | CATSRVAGGTYEQYF | TGTGCCACCAGCAGAGTGGCGGGAGGGACCTACGAGCAGTACTTC
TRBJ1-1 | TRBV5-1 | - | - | CASRLERATEAFF | TGCGCCAGCAGGCTTGAACGGGCCACTGAAGCTTTCTTT
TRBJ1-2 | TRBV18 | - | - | CASSPLGQNYGYTF | TGTGCCAGCTCACCATTGGGACAAAACTATGGCTACACCTTC
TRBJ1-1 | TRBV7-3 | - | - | CASSLSEGRVTEAFF | TGTGCCAGCAGCTTATCCGAGGGAAGAGTCACTGAAGCTTTCTTT
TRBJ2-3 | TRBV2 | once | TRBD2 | CASSSQAGAADTQYF | TGTGCCAGCAGTTCCCAAGCGGGAGCAGCGGATACGCAGTATTTT
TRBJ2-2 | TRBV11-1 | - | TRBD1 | CASSFMTGSVELFF | TGTGCCAGCAGCTTCATGACAGGGAGCGTGGAGCTGTTTTTT
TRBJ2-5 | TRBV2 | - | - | CASSGQETQYF | TGTGCCAGCAGTGGGCAAGAGACCCAGTACTTC
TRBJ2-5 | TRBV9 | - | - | CASSVGGTQYF | TGTGCCAGCAGCGTAGGAGGGACCCAGTACTTC
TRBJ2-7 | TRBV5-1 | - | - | CASSLQGTYEQYF | TGCGCCAGCAGCTTACAGGGAACCTACGAGCAGTACTTC
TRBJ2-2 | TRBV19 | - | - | CASSIGTPSFSNTGELFF | TGTGCCAGTAGTATAGGGACACCCTCCTTCTCTAACACCGGGGAGCTGTTTTTT
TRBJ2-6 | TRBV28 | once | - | CASGIYSGANVLTF | TGTGCCAGCGGGATCTACTCTGGGGCCAACGTCCTGACTTTC
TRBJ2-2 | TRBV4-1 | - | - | CASSQVGGSTGELFF | TGCGCCAGCAGCCAAGTGGGAGGTAGCACCGGGGAGCTGTTTTTT
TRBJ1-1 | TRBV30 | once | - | CAWSRGTEAFF | TGTGCCTGGAGTAGGGGCACTGAAGCTTTCTTT